This TCR beta chain is from a study of T cells after yellow fever vaccination. Whole-study context: SMART-Seq v4 Ultra Low Input prepared the low-cell-number fractions. Whole-study findings and limits: A large majority of primary-vaccination clones showed up again after the booster (approximately 95% CD4, about 90% CD8).

MiXCR, run by TCRdb on the 5' RACE reads, gives a single entry per CDR3 protein. This table holds 250,000 or so distinct CDR3 sequences, 6% to 7.5% found once. This clonotype was counted ten times or more. Its specificity is unknown. In germline, CDR1 is MDHEN, CDR2 SYDVKM. Trimming removed 5 bases from V and 7 bases from J; junction bases left unmatched: 10. CDR3 length: 15 residues. Sequencing was performed on CD4+ T cells sorted from PBMCs, taken 15 days after the yellow fever booster vaccination. The chain joins TRBV28 to TRBJ2-3, with 9 bases that match TRBD2. This clonotype was sampled from a man under 40 who received the YFV17D yellow fever vaccine. DNA of the CDR3: TGTGCCAGCAGTCCACGACAGAGCGGGGGGAATACGCAGTATTTT. It codes for CASSPRQSGGNTQYF.